The following is a TCR beta chain sequence with its context. Its antigen remains unknown. The CDR3 is made up of 15 amino acids. From germline, CDR1 is MNHEY and CDR2 SMNVEV (reference sequence). J gave up 3 bases and V 5 bases, and 6 bases lay outside the gene matches. This specimen belongs to a study of cytomegalovirus exposure and HLA in healthy donors. PCR used 60 Vbeta primers and 13 Jbeta primers. Libraries were prepared by immunoSEQ multiplex PCR; TCRdb keeps only in-frame clonotypes and omits some of them. The table records 170,000 or so clones, 80% to 85% of them present only once. Study-wide results and limits: Most TCR sequences were rare, but some public TCRs occurred in many donors.

J is TRBJ2-7 and V is TRBV27; 11 bases align to TRBD1. This TCR came from a woman younger than 45 in good health and CMV-seronegative. What was sequenced was PBMCs. The CDR3 protein is CASSPGTGGVYEQYF. The CDR3 coding sequence is TGTGCCAGCAGTCCGGGGACAGGGGGAGTCTACGAGCAGTACTTC.